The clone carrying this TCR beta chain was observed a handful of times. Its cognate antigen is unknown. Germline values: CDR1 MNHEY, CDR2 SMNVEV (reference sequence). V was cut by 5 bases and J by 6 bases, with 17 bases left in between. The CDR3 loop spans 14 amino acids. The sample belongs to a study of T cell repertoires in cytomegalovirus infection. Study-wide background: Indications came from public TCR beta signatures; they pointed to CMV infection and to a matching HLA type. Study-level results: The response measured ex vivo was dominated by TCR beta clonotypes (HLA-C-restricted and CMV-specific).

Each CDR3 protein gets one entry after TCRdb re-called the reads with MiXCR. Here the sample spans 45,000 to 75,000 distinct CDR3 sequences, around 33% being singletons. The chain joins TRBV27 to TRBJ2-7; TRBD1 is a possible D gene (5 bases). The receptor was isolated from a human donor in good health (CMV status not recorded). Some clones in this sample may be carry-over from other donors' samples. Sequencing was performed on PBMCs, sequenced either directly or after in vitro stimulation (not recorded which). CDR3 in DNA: TGTGCCAGCAGTCCCCCAGGGCATCCTCTCGAGCAGTACTTC. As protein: CASSPPGHPLEQYF.